A single sample gave rise to the 23 T cell receptor beta chains below, sequenced in a study of cytomegalovirus exposure and HLA in healthy donors. Vbeta (60) and Jbeta (13) primers were used in the PCR. Data came from immunoSEQ multiplex PCR; TCRdb stores just in-frame clones and leaves some out. This table has 99,000 or so clones, more than 70% appearing once. The source material was PBMCs. The origin of the receptors is a man aged 25-45 years in good health and CMV-seronegative.

The chain links TRBV7-9 to TRBJ2-1; 14 bases are shared with TRBD2. Looked up from germline, CDR1 is SEHNR and CDR2 is FQNEAQ (reference sequence). V lost 3 bases to trimming and J lost 12 bases; unmatched junction nucleotides: 7. This CDR3 region has 15 residues. CDR3 sequence reads: CASSLALGLAGAQFF. Written as DNA, the CDR3 is TGTGCCAGCAGCTTGGCCCTGGGACTAGCGGGGGCGCAGTTCTTC.

This clone was seen more than once but under ten times. This chain links TRBV5-1 with TRBJ2-3; D might be TRBD1 (5 bases). CDR1 is SGHRS, CDR2 YFSETQ, per germline. V was trimmed by 0 bases and J by 2 bases, leaving 13 bases between them. The CDR3 totals 16 residues. The CDR3: CASSLVSRGYTDTQYF. Here the CDR3 DNA reads TGCGCCAGCAGCTTGGTGTCTAGGGGATACACAGATACGCAGTATTTT.

This rearrangement joins TRBV5-3 to TRBJ2-1; tentatively, D is TRBD2 (7 bases). TRBV5-3 is an ORF; its function is uncertain. This CDR3 is built from 12 residues. V was clipped by 10 bases and J by 10 bases, with 18 bases between them. CDR3 sequence reads: CAGRGKGGEQFF. The CDR3 nucleotides are TGTGCCGGCCGAGGCAAGGGGGGGGAGCAGTTCTTC.

The chain employs TRBV6-6 and TRBJ2-3; TRBD1 might be the D (6 bases). This CDR3 comprises 13 residues. The germline gives CDR1 MNHNY, CDR2 SVGAGI (reference sequence). V lost 5 bases to trimming and J lost 5 bases, with 11 bases between them. CDR3 DNA: TGTGCCAGCAGTGTGACAGGCTTAGATACGCAGTATTTT. Translation gives CASSVTGLDTQYF.

This clone was picked up a small number of times. The chain links TRBV5-1 to TRBJ2-3, with TRBD2 identical over 8 bases. Germline loops: CDR1 SGHRS, CDR2 YFSETQ. The V gene end was trimmed by 6 bases and the J gene end by 0 bases; junction bases not matched to a gene: 3. The CDR3 runs 14 residues. CDR3 sequence reads: CASTREGSTDTQYF. CDR3 in DNA: TGCGCCAGCACTCGGGAGGGGAGCACAGATACGCAGTATTTT.

V and J are TRBV7-6 and TRBJ2-5; D is possibly TRBD1 (6 bases). Deletions cut 1 base from V and 1 base from J, with 13 bases between. The CDR3 loop spans 16 amino acids. Germline V lookup: CDR1 SGHVS, CDR2 FNYEAQ. CDR3 bases: TGTGCCAGCAGCTTAGTCCCCGGGACACCCCAAGAGACCCAGTACTTC. Encoded protein: CASSLVPGTPQETQYF.

J is TRBJ1-3 and V is TRBV28; unclear D gene. Trimming stripped 8 bases from V and 0 bases from J, with 11 bases between. The germline V gene has CDR1 MDHEN and CDR2 SYDVKM. The CDR3 sequence is 14 residues long. The CDR3 nucleotides read TGTGCCAGCCTTGGGCCTGGCTCTGGAAACACCATATATTTT. Protein sequence: CASLGPGSGNTIYF.

The CDR3 here is CASSYELVGDEQFF. CDR3 bases: TGCGCCAGCAGCTACGAACTAGTCGGTGATGAGCAGTTCTTC. The chain is built from TRBV5-1 and TRBJ2-1, with D possibly being TRBD2 (5 bases). V was shortened by 3 bases and J by 8 bases, with 15 bases between the two germline ends. CDR3 length equals 14 residues. Germline lookup yields CDR1 SGHRS and CDR2 YFSETQ.

This chain uses TRBV9 with TRBJ2-5; 9 nucleotides agree with TRBD1. Trimming at V came to 4 bases and at J to 5 bases, leaving 9 bases not matched to a gene. CDR3 length: 15 amino acids. The germline gives CDR1 SGDLS, CDR2 YYNGEE. The CDR3 loop reads CASSTRTGDAETQYF. The CDR3 region has the DNA TGTGCCAGCAGCACCCGGACAGGGGATGCGGAGACCCAGTACTTC.

The V call is TRBV20-1, the J call TRBJ1-5, with no clear D. Germline CDR1 and CDR2: DFQATT and SNEGSKA (reference sequence). The CDR3 sequence is 11 residues long. Trimming removed 5 bases at V and 9 bases at J, with 11 bases between. CDR3 in amino acids: CSASQTGPQHF. As DNA, the CDR3 is TGCAGTGCTTCCCAAACGGGGCCCCAGCATTTT.

The chain uses TRBV5-1 and TRBJ2-3; the D gene is possibly TRBD1 (5 bases). Germline V gives CDR1 SGHRS, CDR2 YFSETQ. The CDR3 sequence is 18 residues long. Trimming pared 4 bases from V and 0 bases from J, leaving 21 bases between. The chain's CDR3 is CASSVQVARVISTDTQYF. CDR3 DNA sequence: TGCGCCAGCAGCGTGCAGGTGGCCAGGGTTATTAGCACAGATACGCAGTATTTT.

The V and J genes are TRBV7-6 and TRBJ2-3; 14 bases map to TRBD2. V gave up 4 bases and J gave up 0 bases; unmatched junction bases: 6. CDR1 is SGHVS, CDR2 FNYEAQ, per germline. The CDR3 sequence is 18 residues long. CDR3 sequence (DNA): TGTGCCAGCAGCTCGGGACTAGCGGGAGTTACTAGCACAGATACGCAGTATTTT. As protein: CASSSGLAGVTSTDTQYF. Full variable domain (rest looked up from reference TRBV7-6 and TRBJ2-3): GAGVSQSPRYKVTKRGQDVALRCDPISGHVSLYWYRQALGQGPEFLTYFNYEAQQDKSGLPNDRFSAERPEGSISTLTIQRTEQRDSAMYRCASSSGLAGVTSTDTQYFGPGTRLTVL.

This clone was picked up a small number of times. The chain recombines TRBV10-3 with TRBJ2-1; 11 nucleotides line up with TRBD2. Germline V gives CDR1 ENHRY, CDR2 SYGVKD. Trimming removed 4 bases from V and 3 bases from J; junction bases left unmatched: 5. CDR3 length equals 16 residues. The CDR3 loop is CAISGLTSGNYNEQFF. The CDR3 nucleotides read TGTGCCATCAGTGGACTGACTAGCGGGAACTACAATGAGCAGTTCTTC.

This sequence joins TRBV12-5 and TRBJ2-7, with 7 bases fitting TRBD1. V shed 5 bases, J shed 3 bases, and the junction held 19 bases outside the gene matches. Germline V gene lookup returns CDR1 LGHNT and CDR2 FRNRAP. CDR3 length: 18 amino acids. The DNA of the CDR3 is TGTGCTAGTGGTACCCGGACAGGAACAAATTTGGCCTACTACGAGCAGTACTTC. Protein: CASGTRTGTNLAYYEQYF.

The V gene is TRBV28, the J gene TRBJ1-5; D is possibly TRBD1 (6 bases). Deletions cut 6 bases from V and 2 bases from J, with 11 bases between. The V gene's germline CDR1 is MDHEN and CDR2 SYDVKM. This CDR3 contains 14 residues. CDR3 protein: CASSLQGGNQPQHF. In nucleotides, the CDR3 is TGTGCCAGCAGCCTACAGGGAGGCAATCAGCCCCAGCATTTT.

The rearrangement uses TRBV18 and TRBJ2-7; D gene uncertain. Germline V gene lookup returns CDR1 KGHSH and CDR2 LQKENI. The V and J ends lost 2 bases and 3 bases respectively, with 5 bases between them. The CDR3 has 12 amino acids. In nucleotides, the CDR3 is TGTGCCAGCTCACCATCCCGCTACGAGCAGTACTTC. It yields the protein CASSPSRYEQYF.

The chain couples TRBV11-3 to TRBJ2-1; possibly TRBD2 for D (5 bases). The CDR3 loop spans 17 amino acids. The V end was cut by 4 bases, the J end by 0 bases, with 16 bases between. Germline CDR1 and CDR2: SGHNT and YENEEA. The CDR3 DNA is TGTGCCAGCAGCTCCTCACGGGCGGGTTACTCCTACAATGAGCAGTTCTTC. This encodes CASSSSRAGYSYNEQFF. Variable domain in full (rest from reference TRBV11-3 and TRBJ2-1): EAGVVQSPRYKIIEKKQPVAFWCNPISGHNTLYWYLQNLGQGPELLIRYENEEAVDDSQLPKDRFSAERLKGVDSTLKIQPAELGDSAVYLCASSSSRAGYSYNEQFFGPGTRLTVL.

The V and J genes are TRBV7-6 and TRBJ2-5, with TRBD2 matching over 12 bases. J gave up 5 bases and V 0 bases, and 4 bases lay outside the gene matches. This CDR3 contains 16 residues. Germline CDR1 is SGHVS and CDR2 is FNYEAQ. The CDR3 loop reads CASSLASSGRAETQYF. CDR3 DNA sequence: TGTGCCAGCAGCTTAGCATCTAGCGGGAGGGCTGAGACCCAGTACTTC.

The V gene is TRBV7-9, the J gene TRBJ1-4; D is uncertain. Per germline, CDR1 SEHNR and CDR2 FQNEAQ (reference sequence). The CDR3 sequence is 14 residues long. V was clipped by 5 bases and J by 5 bases, with 12 bases between them. This CDR3 reads CASSLRSFNEKLFF. The CDR3 DNA follows: TGTGCCAGCAGCCTAAGAAGCTTCAATGAAAAACTGTTTTTT.

The chain has TRBV18 and TRBJ2-1; 16 nucleotides agree with TRBD2. Germline V gene data show CDR1 as KGHSH and CDR2 as LQKENI. V dropped 0 bases and J dropped 7; count of bases not matched to a gene: 0. This CDR3 comprises 16 residues. In nucleotides, the CDR3 is TGTGCCAGCTCACCACCGGGACTAGCGGGAGGGAATGAGCAGTTCTTC. It specifies CASSPPGLAGGNEQFF.

The chain combines TRBV5-6 with TRBJ1-5; 8 bases fit TRBD1. The CDR3 is 15 residues long. Germline V lookup: CDR1 SGHDT, CDR2 YYEEEE. Germline trimming cut 3 bases from V and 3 bases from J; bases unmatched to any gene: 5. In DNA form, the CDR3 reads TGTGCCAGCAGCTACGGGACAGGTCTCAATCAGCCCCAGCATTTT. It yields the protein CASSYGTGLNQPQHF.

The V call is TRBV7-2, the J call TRBJ2-3; possible D gene TRBD1, 5 bases. This CDR3 contains 13 residues. The ends were cut back, 10 bases at V and 2 bases at J, with 13 bases in the middle. The germline V gene has CDR1 SGHTA and CDR2 FQGNSA. The CDR3 loop is CATGPAHTDTQYF. CDR3 nucleotides: TGTGCCACAGGGCCGGCACACACAGATACGCAGTATTTT.

Regarding this clone: The conserved phenylalanine or tryptophan is not found at the CDR3 terminus, so this likely reflects a read error. CDR3 bases: TGTGCCAGCAGTTACACCAGGACAGGGGGAGGCTATGGCTACACCCTC. Amino acid sequence: CASSYTRTGGGYGYTL. This chain uses TRBV6-5 with TRBJ1-2; 10 bases fit TRBD1. This CDR3 has 16 residues. V trimming: 2 bases; J trimming: 4 bases; junction bases outside the gene matches: 7. Germline lookup yields CDR1 MNHEY and CDR2 SVGAGI.